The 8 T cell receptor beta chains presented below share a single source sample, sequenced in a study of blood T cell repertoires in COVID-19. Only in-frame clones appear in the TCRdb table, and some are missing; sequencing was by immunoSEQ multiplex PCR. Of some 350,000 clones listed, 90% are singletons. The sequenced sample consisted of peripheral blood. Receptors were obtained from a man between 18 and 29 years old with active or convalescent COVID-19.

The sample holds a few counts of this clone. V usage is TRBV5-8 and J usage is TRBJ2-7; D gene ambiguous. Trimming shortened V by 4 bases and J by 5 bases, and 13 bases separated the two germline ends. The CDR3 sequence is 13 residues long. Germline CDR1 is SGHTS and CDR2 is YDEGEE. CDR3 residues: CASSPAGNHEQYF. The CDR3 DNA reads TGTGCCAGCAGCCCTGCCGGTAACCACGAGCAGTACTTC.

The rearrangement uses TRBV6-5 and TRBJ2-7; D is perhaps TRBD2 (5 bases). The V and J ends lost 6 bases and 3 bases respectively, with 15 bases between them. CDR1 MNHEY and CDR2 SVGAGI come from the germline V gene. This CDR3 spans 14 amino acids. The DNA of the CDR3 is TGTGCCAGCAGGGAGACTACAAGACTCTACGAGCAGTACTTC. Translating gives CASRETTRLYEQYF.

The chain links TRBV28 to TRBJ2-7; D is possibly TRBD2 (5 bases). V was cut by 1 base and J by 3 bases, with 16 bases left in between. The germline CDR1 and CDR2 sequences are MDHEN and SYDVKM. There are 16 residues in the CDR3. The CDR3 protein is CASSLSRGLGDYEQYF. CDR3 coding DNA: TGTGCCAGCAGTTTATCACGAGGGCTCGGTGACTACGAGCAGTACTTC.

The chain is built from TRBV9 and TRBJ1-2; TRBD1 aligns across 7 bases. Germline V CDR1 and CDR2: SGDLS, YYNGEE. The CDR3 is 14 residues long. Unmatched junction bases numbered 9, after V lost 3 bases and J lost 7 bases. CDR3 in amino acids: CASSATGSYGGYTF. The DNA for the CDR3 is TGTGCCAGCAGCGCGACAGGGTCGTACGGTGGCTACACCTTC.

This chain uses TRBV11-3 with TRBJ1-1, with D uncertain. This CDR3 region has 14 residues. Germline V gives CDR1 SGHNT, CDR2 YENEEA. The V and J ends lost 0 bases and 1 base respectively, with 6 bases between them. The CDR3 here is CASSLDSKNTEAFF. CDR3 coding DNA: TGTGCCAGCAGCTTAGATAGTAAGAACACTGAAGCTTTCTTT.

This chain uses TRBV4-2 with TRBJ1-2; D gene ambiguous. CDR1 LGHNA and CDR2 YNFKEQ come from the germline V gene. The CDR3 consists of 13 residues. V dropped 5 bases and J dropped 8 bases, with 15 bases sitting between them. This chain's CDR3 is CASSKSDSWGYTF. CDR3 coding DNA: TGTGCCAGCAGCAAGAGCGACTCTTGGGGCTACACCTTC.

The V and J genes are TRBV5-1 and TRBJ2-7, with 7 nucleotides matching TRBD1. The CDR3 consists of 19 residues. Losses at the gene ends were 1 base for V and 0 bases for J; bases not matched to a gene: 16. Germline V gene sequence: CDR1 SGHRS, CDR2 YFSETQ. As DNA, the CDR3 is TGCGCCAGCAGCTTGCGAGCCGGGACAGCTATTATGAGCTCCTACGAGCAGTACTTC. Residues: CASSLRAGTAIMSSYEQYF.

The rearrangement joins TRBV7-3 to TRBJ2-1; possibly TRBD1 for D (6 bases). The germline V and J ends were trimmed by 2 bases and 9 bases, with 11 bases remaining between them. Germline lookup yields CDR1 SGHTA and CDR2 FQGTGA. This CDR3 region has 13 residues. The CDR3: CASSLSIGGEQFF. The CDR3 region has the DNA TGTGCCAGCAGCTTATCCATAGGGGGTGAGCAGTTCTTC.